This T cell receptor (beta chain) stems from a study of cytomegalovirus exposure and HLA in healthy donors. Whole-study findings and limits: Cytomegalovirus-associated TCR beta chains were listed, numbering approximately 150.

The assay was immunoSEQ multiplex PCR, and TCRdb's table has in-frame clones only and misses some. The data show 190,000 or so clones, with 75% to 85% seen just once and around 15% held by the top ten. On this clone: What it binds is not known.

Germline assignment: CDR1 SQVTM and CDR2 ANQGSEA. The V gene lost 4 bases and the J gene lost 2 bases, with 7 bases spanning the gap. CDR3 length: 12 amino acids. Sequencing used PBMCs. The rearrangement links TRBV29-1 to TRBJ2-3; no clear D gene. The source is a woman aged 30 to 39 in good health and CMV-seropositive. CDR3 coding DNA: TGCAGCGTTGTACAGCTCACAGATACGCAGTATTTT. As protein: CSVVQLTDTQYF.